The 8 T cell receptor beta chains presented below share a single source sample, sequenced in a study of T cell responses to AZD1222 COVID-19 vaccine. Measured with immunoSEQ multiplex PCR; TCRdb has only the in-frame clones, and not every one. The data contain some 100,000 clones, 91% of them singletons. The source material was peripheral blood, sampled on day 0 of AZD1222 vaccination. The origin of the receptors is an adult in good health.

The J gene is TRBJ1-3, the V gene TRBV11-2, with 9 bases matching TRBD1. There are 16 residues in the CDR3. From germline, CDR1 is SGHAT and CDR2 FQNNGV. The ends lost 4 bases at V and 2 bases at J; junction bases unmatched: 6. The DNA for the CDR3 is TGTGCCAGCAGCTGGGGGACAGGGAGACCTGGAAACACCATATATTTT. This codes for CASSWGTGRPGNTIYF.

The chain combines TRBV18 with TRBJ1-3; D call uncertain. V was trimmed by 3 bases and J by 6 bases, leaving 9 bases between them. Per germline, CDR1 KGHSH and CDR2 LQKENI. The CDR3 spans 13 residues. This CDR3 reads CASSPPRENTIYF. CDR3 DNA: TGTGCCAGCTCACCGCCCCGGGAAAACACCATATATTTT.

The chain couples TRBV6-5 to TRBJ2-2; D might be TRBD1 or TRBD2, each matching 5 bases. The CDR3 has 14 residues. V lost 6 bases and J lost 6, with 14 bases in between. Germline CDR1 reads MNHEY; CDR2 reads SVGAGI. CDR3 sequence: CASSGASWAGELFF. The CDR3 bases are TGTGCCAGCAGCGGGGCTTCGTGGGCCGGGGAGCTGTTTTTT.

This clone was observed once. The chain has TRBV11-3 and TRBJ2-7; TRBD2 is a possible D gene (5 bases). The CDR3 has 13 amino acids. V gave up 1 base and J gave up 6 bases, with 10 bases separating them. Germline V CDR1 and CDR2: SGHNT, YENEEA. As DNA, the CDR3 is TGTGCCAGCAGCTTAGGGCTAGCCCGCGAGCAGTACTTC. Translating it yields CASSLGLAREQYF.

The genes are TRBV5-1 and TRBJ1-2; D unresolved. Deletions cut 3 bases from V and 5 bases from J, with 8 bases between. The V gene's germline CDR1 is SGHRS and CDR2 YFSETQ. CDR3 length equals 12 residues. CDR3 protein: CASSWDLYGYTF. CDR3 bases: TGCGCCAGCAGCTGGGATCTTTATGGCTACACCTTC.

V usage is TRBV11-1 and J usage is TRBJ1-2, with TRBD1 as a possible D gene (6 bases). From germline, CDR1 is SGHAT and CDR2 FQDESV (reference sequence). The CDR3 has 15 residues. Trimming stripped 1 base from V and 2 bases from J, with 11 bases between. CDR3: CASSLDPGANYGYTF. The CDR3 DNA sequence: TGTGCCAGCAGCTTAGATCCGGGGGCGAACTATGGCTACACCTTC.

The rearrangement uses TRBV29-1 and TRBJ1-2; 9 positions match TRBD1. CDR3 length: 16 residues. V lost 7 bases and J lost 4; bases outside the gene matches: 16. From germline, CDR1 is SQVTM and CDR2 ANQGSEA. CDR3 sequence (DNA): TGCAGCGATTACAATCTTCCGGGACAGGGATCCTATGGCTACACCTTC. Its protein is CSDYNLPGQGSYGYTF.

The gene calls are TRBV3-1 (or the pseudogene TRBV3-2) and TRBJ1-1; D ambiguous. This CDR3 comprises 15 residues. In germline, CDR1 is LGHDT, CDR2 YNNKEL (reference sequence). V dropped 0 bases and J dropped 6 bases, with 14 bases sitting between them. CDR3 amino acids: CASSQDETAVPEAFF. The CDR3 DNA reads TGTGCCAGCAGCCAAGATGAAACGGCAGTCCCTGAAGCTTTCTTT.